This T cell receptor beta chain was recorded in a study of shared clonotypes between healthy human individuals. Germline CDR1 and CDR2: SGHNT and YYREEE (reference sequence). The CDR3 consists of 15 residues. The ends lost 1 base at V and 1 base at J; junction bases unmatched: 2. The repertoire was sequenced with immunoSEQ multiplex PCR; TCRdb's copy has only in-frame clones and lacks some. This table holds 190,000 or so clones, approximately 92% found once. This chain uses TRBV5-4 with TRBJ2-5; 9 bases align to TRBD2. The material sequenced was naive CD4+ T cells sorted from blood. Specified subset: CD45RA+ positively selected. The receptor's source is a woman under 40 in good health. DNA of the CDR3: TGTGCCAGCAGCTTGACTAGCGGGTCCCAAGAGACCCAGTACTTC. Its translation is CASSLTSGSQETQYF.